This TCR beta chain was identified in a study of CD8 T cells in ankylosing spondylitis. Turning to this clonotype: The antigen is not known.

The authors made TCR beta libraries by quantitative 5'-RACE with molecular barcodes. TCRdb ran MiXCR on the 5' RACE reads and lists one entry per CDR3 protein. The sample holds 200,000 to 250,000 distinct CDR3 sequences, over 30% seen once. Study observations and caveats: Ankylosing spondylitis blood seemed to carry a telltale TCR beta motif made of under 10 highly homologous variants.

Germline CDR1 is MRHNA and CDR2 is SNTAGT. Trimming removed 0 bases from V and 5 bases from J, with 6 bases in between. This CDR3 contains 13 residues. Sequencing was carried out using blood, either unsorted or a sorted T cell fraction (not recorded which). This sequence joins TRBV6-4 and TRBJ2-3, with D unclear. The TCR was taken from a male donor with ankylosing spondylitis or in good health (not recorded which). CDR3 DNA: TGTGCCAGCAGTGACTCCGTGGAAGATACGCAGTATTTT. Its translation: CASSDSVEDTQYF.